This paragraph covers one TCR beta chain sequence. The CDR3 totals 18 residues. J was trimmed by 3 bases and V by 5 bases; bases with no gene match: 12. Germline V CDR1 and CDR2: MGHDK, SYGVNS. The data derive from a study of shared clonotypes between healthy human individuals. The protocol was immunoSEQ multiplex PCR, while the TCRdb copy is restricted to in-frame clones and leaves out a portion. The data show fewer than 200,000 clones, about 68% seen once. The chain employs TRBV25-1 and TRBJ2-4; TRBD1 agrees at 11 bases. The sequence came from a man younger than 40 in good health. Sequenced input: memory CD4+ T cells sorted from blood. Regarding subset: CD45RA-negative fraction. The CDR3 here is CASSPRTGGSSGKNIQYF. CDR3 bases: TGTGCCAGCAGTCCGCGGACAGGGGGCTCATCAGGCAAAAACATTCAGTACTTC. Together with reference TRBV25-1 and TRBJ2-4, the CDR3 gives the full variable domain: EADIYQTPRYLVIGTGKKITLECSQTMGHDKMYWYQQDPGMELHLIHYSYGVNSTEKGDLSSESTVSRIRTEHFPLTLESARPSHTSQYLCASSPRTGGSSGKNIQYFGAGTRLSVL.